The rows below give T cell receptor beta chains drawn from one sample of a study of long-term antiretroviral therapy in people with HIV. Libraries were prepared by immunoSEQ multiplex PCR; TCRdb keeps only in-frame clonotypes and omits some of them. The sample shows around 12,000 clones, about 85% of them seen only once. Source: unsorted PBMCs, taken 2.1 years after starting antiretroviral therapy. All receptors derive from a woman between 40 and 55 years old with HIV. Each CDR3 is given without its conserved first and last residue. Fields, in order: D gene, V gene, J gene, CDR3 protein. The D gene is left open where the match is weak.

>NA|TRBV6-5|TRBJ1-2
ASVGGKGTNYGYT
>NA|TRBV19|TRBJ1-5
ASSIRGRGNQPQH
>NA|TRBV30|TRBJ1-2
AWQGGRTVGGYT
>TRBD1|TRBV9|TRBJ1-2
ASSTGGRQGTNYGYT
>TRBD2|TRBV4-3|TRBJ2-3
ASSQAISSAGGPTDTQY
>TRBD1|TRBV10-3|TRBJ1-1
AISSGQGNTEAF
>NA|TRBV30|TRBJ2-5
AWSPGVETQY
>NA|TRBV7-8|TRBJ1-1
ASSPGVGGTEAF
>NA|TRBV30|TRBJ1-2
AWSVMGEGYT
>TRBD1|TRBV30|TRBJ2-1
AWSGDRGYNEQF
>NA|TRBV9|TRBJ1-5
ASSVDPSSNQPQH
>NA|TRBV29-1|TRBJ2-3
SVARGNTDTQY
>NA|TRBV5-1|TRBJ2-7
ASSLLTGPYEQY
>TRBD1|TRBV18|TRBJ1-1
ASSMGQGNTEAF
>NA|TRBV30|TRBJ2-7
AWSPIPGAGEQY
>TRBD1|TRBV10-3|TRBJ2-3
ATEPGQGANTQY
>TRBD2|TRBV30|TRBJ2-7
AWSHPGGGYEQY
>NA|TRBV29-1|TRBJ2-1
SVAGLHADNEQF
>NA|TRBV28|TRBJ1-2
ASSATYGYT
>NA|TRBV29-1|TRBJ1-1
SVEGGDGQRNTEAF
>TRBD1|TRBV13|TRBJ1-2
ASSLRDRDYGYT
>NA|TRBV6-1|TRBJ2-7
ASSDLLNYEQY
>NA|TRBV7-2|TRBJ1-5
ASSFEGGGPQH
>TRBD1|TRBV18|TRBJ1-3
ASSPPTGQGRNTIY
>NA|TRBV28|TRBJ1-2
ASGSSRAGDYGYT
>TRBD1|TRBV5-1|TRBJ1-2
ASTSDRAGYT
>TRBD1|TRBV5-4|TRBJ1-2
ASSLTGVGGYT
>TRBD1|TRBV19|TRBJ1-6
ASSSGQDDNSPLH
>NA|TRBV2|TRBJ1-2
ASSPSTGLLNYGYT
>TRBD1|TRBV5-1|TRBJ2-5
ASSAGQGRETQY
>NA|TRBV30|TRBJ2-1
AWSVGFKGAQGQF
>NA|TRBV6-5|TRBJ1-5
ASSYSRHQPQH
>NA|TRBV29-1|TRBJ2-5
SATHLNQETQY
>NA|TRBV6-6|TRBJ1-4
ASSYGDTNEKLF
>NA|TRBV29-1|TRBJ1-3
SVGGGNTIY
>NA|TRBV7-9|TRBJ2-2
ASRPIPRDTGELF
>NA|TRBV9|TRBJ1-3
ASSDPRPMRSLGNTIY
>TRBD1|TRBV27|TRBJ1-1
ASSRQGVMNTEAF
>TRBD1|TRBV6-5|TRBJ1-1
ASLLNYRGNTEAF
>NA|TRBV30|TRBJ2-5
AWSRQQETQY
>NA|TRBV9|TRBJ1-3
ASSVRGGSGNTIY
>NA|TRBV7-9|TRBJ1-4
ASTLGARGEKLF
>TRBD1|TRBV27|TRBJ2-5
ASSWGQGGETQY
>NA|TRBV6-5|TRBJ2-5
ASRRGGQETQY
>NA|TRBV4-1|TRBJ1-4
ASSRRSDRSNEKLF
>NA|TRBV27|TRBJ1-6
ASSPPGSPLH
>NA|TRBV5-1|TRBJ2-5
ASSLVTVQETQY
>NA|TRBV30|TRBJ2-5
AWSLQGLPQETQY
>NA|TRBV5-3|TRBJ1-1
ARRPNRLGTEAF
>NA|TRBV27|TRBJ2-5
ASSLGGGPGGMTQY
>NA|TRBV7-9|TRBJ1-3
ASSYWASSGNTIY
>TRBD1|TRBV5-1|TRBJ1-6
ASTLSGQNNSPLH
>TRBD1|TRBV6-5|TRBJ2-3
ASSFGQGAGTDTQY
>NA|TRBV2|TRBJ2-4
ASSDFRQAKNIQY
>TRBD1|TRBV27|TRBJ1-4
ASSPTGGNEKLF